This TCR beta chain stems from a study of blood T cell repertoires in COVID-19. Looking at the study overall: The United States, Italy and Spain were the sources of the acute and convalescent COVID-19 samples. The analysed material was cDNA or gDNA that came from T cells, B-cell-depleted T cells, or PBMCs.

As originally analysed: Estimated nucleated cell counts came from reference gene primer amplification. Assay used: immunoSEQ multiplex PCR; TCRdb lists only in-frame clones, some missing. For V, J and clone size, that table is used; D and trimming come from the DNA. This sample has about 480,000 clones, with 75% to 90% found just once. Followed over time, Seattle patients had been enrolled while infection was active. V lost 6 bases and J lost 5, with 25 bases in between. Germline values: CDR1 SEHNR, CDR2 FQNEAQ (reference sequence). The CDR3 is made up of 17 amino acids. The chain couples TRBV7-9 to TRBJ2-5; D remains ambiguous. Sequenced input: peripheral blood. The sequence was collected from a man between 18 and 35 years old with COVID-19, enrolled during active disease. The CDR3 DNA follows: TGTGCCAGCAGACATGCCCCGACCCGACACCCAAAGGAGACCCAGTACTTC. Protein: CASRHAPTRHPKETQYF.